In this sample, the clone carrying this TCR beta chain turned up a few times. This CDR3 has 14 amino acids. V lost 5 bases, J lost 4 bases, and 13 bases lay in between. CDR1 MNHEY and CDR2 SMNVEV come from the germline V gene (reference sequence). This specimen comes from a study of blood T cells in healthy people across ages. On the study more broadly: About one barcoded beta molecule per two T cells was captured by template switching.

A sample-barcoded 5' primer and a J-beta primer mix were used in a second PCR of roughly 6 to 11 cycles. One entry per CDR3 protein, called by TCRdb with MiXCR from the 5' RACE reads. The sample consists of approximately 800,000 distinct CDR3 sequences, about 53% of them appearing once. The rearrangement links TRBV27 to TRBJ2-3; a possible D gene is TRBD1 (6 bases). This TCR was sampled from a man aged 80 or over in good health. Sequencing was carried out using blood. CDR3 region: CASSKQGLADTQYF. The CDR3 DNA reads as TGTGCCAGCAGTAAACAGGGTTTGGCAGATACGCAGTATTTT.